The 4 T cell receptor beta chains below were found in one sample sequenced in a study of a mutant IDH1 vaccine in newly diagnosed glioma. TCRdb's table, derived via immunoSEQ multiplex PCR, lists solely in-frame clones and lacks some. The repertoire holds roughly 26,000 clones, with approximately 87% as singletons. No antigen is known for these receptors. As to time point: week 35, safety follow-up. In the vaccine, a single dose held 300 ug of the mutant IDH1 20-mer peptide, along with topical imiquimod. The starting material was PBMCs, obtained from a glioma patient whose treatment included an IDH1 peptide vaccine. These receptor sequences come from a man aged 25-40 years with glioma.

This clone appeared a single time. This chain links TRBV27 with TRBJ2-7; D is uncertain. The ends were cut back, 0 bases at V and 5 bases at J, with 8 bases in the middle. Germline CDR1 MNHEY, CDR2 SMNVEV (reference sequence). CDR3 length: 13 amino acids. CDR3 region: CASSLSGRNEQYF. Here the CDR3 DNA reads TGTGCCAGCAGTTTATCAGGGCGCAACGAGCAGTACTTC.

This chain joins TRBV30 and TRBJ2-1; 9 bases match TRBD2. Germline-derived CDR1 and CDR2 are GTSNPN and SVGIG (reference sequence). Trimming removed 4 bases from V and 0 bases from J; junction bases left unmatched: 7. The CDR3 is 16 amino acids. CDR3 nucleotide sequence: TGTGCCTGGATTTGGAGCGGGAGGACCTCCTACAATGAGCAGTTCTTC. It encodes CAWIWSGRTSYNEQFF. Supplemented by reference TRBV30 and TRBJ2-1, the full variable domain reads SQTIHQWPATLVQPVGSPLSLECTVEGTSNPNLYWYRQAAGRGLQLLFYSVGIGQISSEVPQNLSASRPQDRQFILSSKKLLLSDSGFYLCAWIWSGRTSYNEQFFGPGTRLTVL.

The chain joins TRBV27 to TRBJ2-7; 7 nucleotides line up with TRBD1. The CDR3 covers 15 residues. CDR1 and CDR2 from the germline V gene are MNHEY and SMNVEV (reference sequence). After removal of 2 bases from V and 6 bases from J, the junction contained 10 bases not matched to a gene. The CDR3 loop reads CASSLLLTGPGEQYF. DNA of the CDR3: TGTGCCAGCAGTTTACTCTTGACAGGGCCGGGCGAGCAGTACTTC.

This rearrangement joins TRBV21-1 to TRBJ2-5; no check of the table's D call, TRBD2, against the DNA was made. TRBV21-1 is designated a pseudogene. The CDR3 is 13 residues long. CDR3 DNA: TGTGCCAGCAGCAAGGGGGGGAGAGAGACCCAGTACTTC. Amino acid sequence: CASSKGGRETQYF.